This T cell receptor (beta chain) was captured by sequencing in a study of blood T cell repertoires in COVID-19. About the study: Acute-phase and convalescent COVID-19 samples originated in the United States, Italy and Spain. PBMCs, B-cell-depleted T cells, or T cells provided the cDNA or gDNA that made up the material.

Original handling: For nucleated cells, counts were estimated from reference gene primer amplification. Here immunoSEQ multiplex PCR was the method, and the copy in TCRdb shows in-frame clones only, minus some. V and J calls and clone size are copied from that table; D and trimming were computed from the DNA. The sample includes about 220,000 clones, around four fifths of them seen just once. The sample consisted of peripheral blood. The TCR sequence derives from a woman aged 50 to 60 with acute or convalescent COVID-19.

The CDR3, as DNA: TGCGCCAGCAGCCGGACTAGCGGCTCCTACGAGCAGTACTTC. This encodes CASSRTSGSYEQYF. The chain employs TRBV5-1 and TRBJ2-7, with 10 bases identical to TRBD2. The CDR3 loop spans 14 amino acids. CDR1 SGHRS and CDR2 YFSETQ come from the germline V gene. V gave up 4 bases and J gave up 0 bases; unmatched junction bases: 1.